These 22 T cell receptor beta chains originate from one sample sequenced in a study of blood T cell repertoires in COVID-19. Using immunoSEQ multiplex PCR, the repertoire was profiled, and TCRdb retains in-frame clones only, with some absent. Here the sample spans a few hundred thousand clones, about 89% being singletons. The sequencing sample was made of PBMCs or T cells enriched from blood (not recorded which). These receptors all come from a young woman who had recovered from COVID-19.

The chain links TRBV7-6 to TRBJ1-2; 7 bases fit TRBD1. This CDR3 comprises 15 residues. V shed 5 bases, J shed 7 bases, and the junction held 13 bases outside the gene matches. Germline-derived CDR1 and CDR2 are SGHVS and FNYEAQ. The CDR3 here is CASSQDGQAVSGYTF. The CDR3, as DNA: TGTGCCAGCAGCCAAGACGGACAGGCCGTCTCTGGCTACACCTTC.

The CDR3 region has the DNA TGTGCCAGCAGTTTGGGGGGACCCAACTCCTACGAGCAGTACTTC. It yields the protein CASSLGGPNSYEQYF. J is TRBJ2-7 and V is TRBV28, with TRBD2 as a possible D gene (6 bases). V was cut by 3 bases and J by 0 bases, with 12 bases left in between. Germline V gives CDR1 MDHEN, CDR2 SYDVKM. The CDR3 totals 15 residues.

J is TRBJ2-7 and V is TRBV19; 7 bases line up with TRBD1. The V and J ends lost 5 bases and 0 bases, in that order; junction bases with no gene match: 4. Germline loops: CDR1 LNHDA, CDR2 SQIVND (reference sequence). The CDR3 extends over 14 amino acids. CDR3 amino acids: CASSQRQGSYEQYF. The CDR3 region has the DNA TGTGCCAGTAGTCAAAGACAGGGCTCCTACGAGCAGTACTTC.

This clone was seen only once. The chain carries TRBV30 and TRBJ2-1; no clear D. The length of the CDR3 is 14 residues. CDR1 and CDR2 (germline): GTSNPN, SVGIG (reference sequence). V lost 1 base, J lost 6 bases, and 13 bases lay in between. Here the CDR3 reads CAWSASPFSNEQFF. CDR3 in DNA: TGTGCCTGGAGTGCCTCCCCTTTTAGCAATGAGCAGTTCTTC.

CDR3 nucleotides: TGTGCCAGCAGTTTAGGTGGGACAGGGTCTAACTATGGCTACACCTTC. Amino acids: CASSLGGTGSNYGYTF. The V call is TRBV28, the J call TRBJ1-2; TRBD1 agrees at 9 bases. The ends lost 2 bases at V and 0 bases at J; junction bases unmatched: 4. The length of the CDR3 is 16 residues. CDR1 and CDR2 from the germline V gene are MDHEN and SYDVKM.

The chain joins TRBV5-4 to TRBJ2-3; D possibly corresponds to TRBD1 (5 bases). The germline CDR1 and CDR2 sequences are SGHNT and YYREEE (reference sequence). CDR3 length: 14 amino acids. The V gene lost 2 bases and the J gene lost 2 bases, with 9 bases spanning the gap. CDR3: CASSFGQDTDTQYF. DNA for the CDR3: TGTGCCAGCAGCTTTGGACAAGACACAGATACGCAGTATTTT.

This rearrangement joins TRBV19 to TRBJ2-1; 12 bases fit TRBD2. The CDR3 extends over 16 amino acids. CDR1 LNHDA and CDR2 SQIVND come from the germline V gene (reference sequence). The V gene end was trimmed by 6 bases and the J gene end by 8 bases; junction bases not matched to a gene: 11. The CDR3 sequence: CASRKPGLAGRDEQFF. CDR3 nucleotides: TGTGCCAGTAGAAAACCGGGACTAGCGGGCCGAGATGAGCAGTTCTTC.

The genes are TRBV9 and TRBJ1-1; D might be TRBD1 (6 bases). The V end was cut by 0 bases, the J end by 2 bases, with 29 bases between. CDR1 SGDLS and CDR2 YYNGEE come from the germline V gene. The CDR3 runs 21 residues. The CDR3 nucleotides are TGTGCCAGCAGCGTAGTCCGGGGGGAGTGGGCAGGGGAATCAATTAACACTGAAGCTTTCTTT. It codes for CASSVVRGEWAGESINTEAFF.

V gene TRBV5-1 combines with J gene TRBJ2-5, with 9 nucleotides matching TRBD1. V trimming: 4 bases; J trimming: 5 bases; junction bases outside the gene matches: 9. The CDR3 sequence is 15 residues long. CDR1 is SGHRS, CDR2 YFSETQ, per germline. In DNA, the CDR3 is TGCGCCAGCAGCCCCTTGGGACAGGGTCGGGAGACCCAGTACTTC. It is translated as CASSPLGQGRETQYF.

V usage is TRBV28 and J usage is TRBJ1-5; D is perhaps TRBD1 (6 bases). CDR3 size: 14 residues. Germline lookup yields CDR1 MDHEN and CDR2 SYDVKM. The ends were cut back, 7 bases at V and 3 bases at J, with 13 bases in the middle. The CDR3 loop is CASTQDSLNQPQHF. The CDR3 DNA reads as TGTGCCAGCACCCAGGACAGTCTCAATCAGCCCCAGCATTTT.

On this clone itself: Other DNA sequences in this specimen translate into the identical CDR3. V is TRBV28 and J is TRBJ2-1; TRBD2 matches at 10 bases. Germline V gene data show CDR1 as MDHEN and CDR2 as SYDVKM. The CDR3 is 15 residues long. The V and J ends lost 4 bases and 3 bases, in that order; junction bases with no gene match: 3. CDR3: CASSSRLAGYNEQFF. The CDR3 coding sequence is TGTGCCAGCAGTTCAAGACTAGCGGGCTACAATGAGCAGTTCTTC. Based on the CDR3 plus reference TRBV28 and TRBJ2-1, the full variable domain is DVKVTQSSRYLVKRTGEKVFLECVQDMDHENMFWYRQDPGLGLRLIYFSYDVKMKEKGDIPEGYSVSREKKERFSLILESASTNQTSMYLCASSSRLAGYNEQFFGPGTRLTVL.

The rearrangement links TRBV15 to TRBJ1-1, with D unclear. V was trimmed by 2 bases and J by 0 bases, leaving 10 bases between them. CDR3 length equals 15 residues. CDR1 LNHNV and CDR2 YYDKDF come from the germline V gene (reference sequence). As DNA, the CDR3 is TGTGCCACCAGCAGAACCAGGATATTGAACACTGAAGCTTTCTTT. This codes for CATSRTRILNTEAFF.

The rearrangement joins TRBV27 to TRBJ1-3, with D unclear. The CDR3 spans 15 residues. V gave up 5 bases and J gave up 0 bases, with 11 bases separating them. Germline CDR1 MNHEY, CDR2 SMNVEV (reference sequence). CDR3: CASSLTPSSGNTIYF. For the CDR3, the DNA is TGTGCCAGCAGTCTCACACCTAGCTCTGGAAACACCATATATTTT.

The chain uses TRBV10-3 and TRBJ1-3; no clear D gene. The germline V gene has CDR1 ENHRY and CDR2 SYGVKD. This CDR3 contains 13 residues. V lost 2 bases to trimming and J lost 1 base, with 3 bases between them. The CDR3 sequence: CAISERSGNTIYF. DNA of the CDR3: TGTGCCATCAGTGAGCGTTCTGGAAACACCATATATTTT.

The rearrangement joins TRBV7-9 to TRBJ1-6; 7 bases match TRBD1. The CDR3 is made up of 16 amino acids. In germline, CDR1 is SEHNR, CDR2 FQNEAQ (reference sequence). Trimming took 4 bases from V and 10 from J; bases not matched to a gene: 13. The chain's CDR3 is CASSSRTETGLSPLHF. The CDR3, as DNA: TGTGCCAGCAGCTCCCGAACCGAGACAGGGTTGTCACCCCTCCACTTT.

In this sample, this clone turned up once. The chain carries TRBV28 and TRBJ1-2, with unresolved D. CDR3 size: 13 residues. Germline V gene lookup returns CDR1 MDHEN and CDR2 SYDVKM. With 3 bases removed from V and 3 bases from J, the gap between germline ends came to 8 bases. The CDR3 DNA reads TGTGCCAGCAGTTTCATCACAGACTATGGCTACACCTTC. Amino acids: CASSFITDYGYTF.

This clone was observed a handful of times. This rearrangement joins TRBV2 to TRBJ1-1; no clear D gene. Trimming removed 6 bases from V and 1 base from J, with 15 bases in between. In germline, CDR1 is SNHLY, CDR2 FYNNEI. CDR3 length equals 15 residues. The CDR3 coding sequence is TGTGCCAGCAGGCTTCAGGAACAATCGAACACTGAAGCTTTCTTT. Translated, it gives CASRLQEQSNTEAFF.

Here the CDR3 DNA reads TGTGCCGGGGGGGCTAGCGGGGGACCCTACGAGCAGTACTTC. It encodes CAGGASGGPYEQYF. The rearrangement joins TRBV7-2 to TRBJ2-7, with TRBD2 matching 10 bases. The CDR3 consists of 14 residues. CDR1 SGHTA and CDR2 FQGNSA come from the germline V gene. The V and J ends lost 11 bases and 2 bases, in that order; junction bases with no gene match: 9.

The chain recombines TRBV7-2 with TRBJ2-7; unclear D gene. V dropped 4 bases and J dropped 0 bases, with 10 bases sitting between them. The CDR3 covers 14 residues. CDR1 SGHTA and CDR2 FQGNSA come from the germline V gene. This CDR3 reads CASSWASPSYEQYF. CDR3 bases: TGTGCCAGCAGCTGGGCCTCCCCCTCCTACGAGCAGTACTTC.

The chain carries TRBV27 and TRBJ1-3; D is unresolved. The CDR3 sequence is 15 residues long. CDR1 and CDR2 from the germline V gene are MNHEY and SMNVEV (reference sequence). V gave up 3 bases and J gave up 0 bases, with 9 bases separating them. The CDR3 coding sequence is TGTGCCAGCAGTTTGAATTGGGCCTCTGGAAACACCATATATTTT. It specifies CASSLNWASGNTIYF.

This chain uses TRBV7-2 with TRBJ1-2; 7 bases agree with TRBD1. Per germline, CDR1 SGHTA and CDR2 FQGNSA. The CDR3 has 17 amino acids. The ends lost 1 base at V and 7 bases at J; junction bases unmatched: 15. CDR3 residues: CASSLEAEGAQSGGYTF. The CDR3 bases are TGTGCCAGCAGCTTAGAAGCCGAGGGGGCGCAGTCTGGTGGCTACACCTTC.

CDR3 in DNA: TGTGCCAGCAGTGAATTGGACAGGGAGGATGGCTACACCTTC. Its protein is CASSELDREDGYTF. The genes are TRBV25-1 and TRBJ1-2; 8 nucleotides align to TRBD1. Germline assignment: CDR1 MGHDK and CDR2 SYGVNS. The V gene end was trimmed by 1 base and the J gene end by 6 bases; junction bases not matched to a gene: 4. The CDR3 spans 14 residues.